This entry concerns a single T cell receptor (beta chain). This clonotype has just a few counts. Its antigen remains unidentified. Base qualities are not at hand, and no much larger clone is one base apart. From cysteine to phenylalanine, the CDR3 is 16 amino acids long. This entry keeps only the CDR3 DNA: 48 bases, framed from base 1. Trimming costs V 0 bases and J 3 bases, and their ends lie 15 bases apart. Based on the germline V gene, the CDR1 and CDR2 sequences are SGHTA and FQGNSA. The sample was run on a 454 GS FLX Titanium. A previously published linear amplification protocol was used to build the TCR libraries, starting from around 550 ng of total RNA. The sequencing itself ran on the Roche/454 Genome Sequencer using Titanium chemistry. In the paper's pipeline: Roughly 78,000 rearranged TCR alpha transcripts were sequenced from about 5 of the healthy donors. Duplicate transcripts were dropped, and unique TCR clonotypes were identified by the CDR3 junction according to IMGT nomenclature. CD4 versus CD8 status was modeled on V and J genes by logistic regression in R 2.13.0, with adjustment for donor effects and Bonferroni correction for multiple testing. TCRdb reanalyzed the raw reads on its own, using fastp at Q25 for trimming and MiXCR for clone calling, and kept in-frame beta chains. Each CDR3 protein gets just one entry, which takes the most common genes and DNA from the rows behind it. TCRdb's processing, not the study's, gives the V and J calls here. In this sample the table shows about 200,000 distinct CDR3 sequences, about four fifths of which occur a single time. The top ten clonotypes cover roughly 2.3% of the sample.

This record belongs to a study of healthy donors' naive CD4 and CD8 T cells (dated by TCRdb to between 2015 and 2016). Regarding the research as a whole: The donors were selected to cover three age groups of six people each (20-25, 40-50 and 60-70 years), had a mean age of 44, and were half female. For TCR alpha, a new primer set was designed to cover all functional IMGT alpha gene variants, and all other steps followed the beta-chain workflow. To examine how TCR variation is linked to lineage commitment, the study sequenced rearranged TCR alpha and beta chains from naive CD4+ and CD8+ T cells. Peripheral blood mononuclear cells were obtained from 15 to 20 unrelated, healthy individuals. Donors were HLA-typed by sequencing at HLA-A, -B, -C, -DRB1, -DQB1 and -DPB1 using the SBTexcellerator protocol, an ABI3130xl analyzer and SBTengine software.

Overall study results and their limits: Bias between naive CD4+ and CD8+ cells was reportedly observed for most V and J gene segments, consistently across donors and independently of HLA genotype. Taken together, V genes, J genes and CDR3 charge appeared to account for around 13% of the variance in CD4/CD8 propensity, mostly acting in an additive way. The study did not directly address whether homeostatic proliferation of naive T cells might have biased the repertoire. In both chains, CD4+ lineage was associated with a positively charged CDR3 and CD8+ lineage with a negatively charged CDR3. Because alpha and beta chains were sequenced in bulk and could not be paired, combined chain effects were not evaluated.

Cells with a CD4+CD8-CD45RO-CD45RA+ profile were isolated by FACS and defined as naive CD4+ T cells, and those with a CD8+CD4-CD45RA+CD27bright profile were defined as naive CD8+ T cells. Sorting used antibodies against CD4 (RPA-T4), CD8 (SK1), CD27 (O323), CD45RA (HI100) and CD45RO (UCHL1). This TCR came from a pool of human donors in good health; the sample pools cells from several healthy donors. The sequenced sample consisted of naive CD4+ and CD8+ T cells sorted from blood, pooled from several donors. The cell subset or site label of this sample denotes: FACS-sorted naive CD4+ (CD45RO-CD45RA+) and naive CD8+ (CD45RA+CD27bright) T cells. The chain links TRBV7-2 with TRBJ2-7; matching of 6 bases hints at TRBD2 as the D gene. The DNA sequence is TGTGCCAGCAGCTTAGCAGGCAGCGGGCCGCTCTACGAGCAGTACTTC. Translated, it gives CASSLAGSGPLYEQYF.